The 8 T cell receptor beta chains below were found in one sample sequenced in a study of identical twins. Using its own MiXCR run on the 5' RACE reads, TCRdb lists one record per CDR3 protein. This sample has 200,000 to 300,000 distinct CDR3 sequences; roughly a tenth occur once, and the top ten carry approximately 11%. The sequenced material came from memory T cells sorted from blood. The receptors derive from a man aged 50-59 years in good health.

This clonotype was found a few times. The chain uses TRBV7-9 and TRBJ1-1, with a possible D match to TRBD1 (5 bases). V dropped 4 bases and J dropped 1 base, with 16 bases sitting between them. The CDR3 extends over 16 amino acids. From germline, CDR1 is SEHNR and CDR2 FQNEAQ (reference sequence). The CDR3 reads CASSSGGGSRNTEAFF. As DNA, the CDR3 is TGTGCCAGCAGCTCGGGGGGGGGAAGCAGGAACACTGAAGCTTTCTTT.

The chain is built from TRBV4-2 and TRBJ2-5; 7 bases are a match to TRBD2. The germline V gene encodes CDR1 LGHNA and CDR2 YNFKEQ. The J segment lost 1 base and the V segment lost 3 bases, leaving 8 bases of the junction unmatched. The CDR3 is 16 residues long. DNA of the CDR3: TGTGCCAGCAGCCAGGGGGGACTATCGTCCCAAGAGACCCAGTACTTC. Protein sequence: CASSQGGLSSQETQYF.

Many counts were recorded for this clonotype. The rearrangement uses TRBV4-3 and TRBJ1-1; D uncertain. Trimming removed 0 bases from V and 3 bases from J, with 11 bases in between. CDR1 LGHNA and CDR2 YSLEER come from the germline V gene. CDR3 length: 15 amino acids. CDR3 in amino acids: CASSQEQSSYTEAFF. CDR3 bases: TGCGCCAGCAGCCAAGAACAATCGTCCTACACTGAAGCTTTCTTT.

The chain recombines TRBV12-3 or TRBV12-4 with TRBJ2-7, with unresolved D. Deletions cut 1 base from V and 7 bases from J, with 8 bases between. There are 12 residues in the CDR3. This CDR3 is CASSLGFKEQYF. The CDR3 DNA reads as TGTGCCAGCAGTTTAGGGTTTAAGGAGCAGTACTTC.

V and J are TRBV24-1 and TRBJ2-1; either TRBD1 or TRBD2 may supply D (5 bases each). Trimming cost V 3 bases and J 3 bases, with 14 bases left between them. This CDR3 comprises 16 residues. Germline lookup yields CDR1 KGHDR and CDR2 SFDVKD. In DNA form, the CDR3 reads TGTGCCACCAGTGATCCCTCGACAGCGGTCTACAATGAGCAGTTCTTC. Its translation is CATSDPSTAVYNEQFF.

The gene calls are TRBV12-3 or TRBV12-4 and TRBJ2-1; 9 bases line up with TRBD1. The CDR3 has 13 residues. The J segment lost 13 bases and the V segment lost 4 bases, leaving 8 bases of the junction unmatched. CDR3: CASSSRQGGPQFF. CDR3 coding DNA: TGTGCCAGCAGTTCCCGACAGGGGGGGCCCCAGTTCTTC.

This clonotype was detected many times. This rearrangement joins TRBV14 to TRBJ2-1; 8 bases align to TRBD1. V gave up 0 bases and J gave up 12 bases; unmatched junction bases: 13. This CDR3 spans 16 amino acids. The germline V gene has CDR1 SGHDN and CDR2 FVKESK. CDR3 in amino acids: CASSQEIRTGPQGQFF. In nucleotides, the CDR3 is TGTGCCAGCAGCCAAGAAATCAGGACAGGGCCTCAGGGGCAGTTCTTC. The variable domain in full, completed from reference TRBV14 and TRBJ2-1, reads EAGVTQFPSHSVIEKGQTVTLRCDPISGHDNLYWYRRVMGKEIKFLLHFVKESKQDESGMPNNRFLAERTGGTYSTLKVQPAELEDSGVYFCASSQEIRTGPQGQFFGPGTRLTVL.

Here the CDR3 reads CASSTRRGHNEQFF. The DNA for the CDR3 is TGTGCCAGCTCTACGCGGCGGGGCCACAATGAGCAGTTCTTC. This chain uses TRBV7-6 with TRBJ2-1, with D maybe TRBD2 (6 bases). There are 14 residues in the CDR3. Per germline, CDR1 SGHVS and CDR2 FNYEAQ. The V and J ends lost 8 bases and 5 bases respectively, with 16 bases between them.